This TCR beta chain was profiled in a study of blood T cell repertoires in COVID-19. Study in general: T cells, B-cell-depleted T cells, or PBMCs supplied cDNA or gDNA.

Original data processing: From reference gene primer amplification, estimates of nucleated cell counts were derived. Measured with immunoSEQ multiplex PCR; TCRdb has only the in-frame clones, and not every one. V, J and clone size derive from that table, while D and trimming were established from the DNA sequence. The sample lists more than 80,000 clones; under 85% were seen once. Trimming removed 3 bases at V and 0 bases at J, with 8 bases between. This CDR3 has 14 residues. Per germline, CDR1 SGDLS and CDR2 YYNGEE. The source material was peripheral blood. This receptor was taken from a woman in her fifties or sixties with acute or convalescent COVID-19. The genes are TRBV9 and TRBJ2-3, with D tentatively TRBD1 (5 bases). CDR3 region: CASSARQSTDTQYF. The CDR3 nucleotides read TGTGCCAGCAGCGCCCGACAGAGCACAGATACGCAGTATTTT.